Only a few counts were recorded for the clone carrying this T cell receptor beta chain. CDR1 SGHTA and CDR2 FQGTGA come from the germline V gene. This CDR3 spans 15 amino acids. Losses at the gene ends were 2 bases for V and 3 bases for J; bases not matched to a gene: 3. Participants spanned ages about 18 to 89 years and resided in 20 to 25 US areas. Self-reported history from a screening survey and questionnaire set each donor's cohort. TCRdb keeps only in-frame clones here, not all; method: immunoSEQ multiplex PCR. This table holds fewer than 450,000 clones, 90% found once. The data stem from a study of blood T cell repertoires in COVID-19. Study-wide background: Acute and convalescent COVID-19 samples came from the United States, Italy and Spain.

The chain links TRBV7-3 to TRBJ1-4; 7 bases are shared with TRBD1. The sample comprised PBMCs or T cells enriched from blood (not recorded which). This TCR derives from a man between 18 and 29 years old who had recovered from COVID-19. Here the CDR3 reads CASSLGGQPNEKLFF. DNA of the CDR3: TGTGCCAGCAGCTTAGGGGGACAGCCTAATGAAAAACTGTTTTTT. The full variable domain, completed using reference TRBV7-3 and TRBJ1-4, is GAGVSQTPSNKVTEKGKYVELRCDPISGHTALYWYRQSLGQGPEFLIYFQGTGAADDSGLPNDRFFAVRPEGSVSTLKIQRTERGDSAVYLCASSLGGQPNEKLFFGSGTQLSVL.